Listed below are T cell receptor beta chains from one sample, sequenced in a study of CD8+ T cells in alopecia areata. Profiling relied on immunoSEQ multiplex PCR, and the TCRdb table lists in-frame clones only, not all of them. The table includes hundreds of thousands of clones, roughly two thirds detected once. The specimen comprised CD4+ T cells sorted from blood, sampled at week 0. The receptors stem from a human donor with alopecia areata. Both conserved end residues are part of each CDR3. Fields, in order: V gene, D gene, J gene, clone size, CDR3 protein, CDR3 DNA. D genes are given only for firm matches. Size is omitted from some rows. Given values are once, few, many or a class for expanded clones.

V: TRBV5-1
D: NA
J: TRBJ1-1
size: NA
CDR3: CASSLKGNTEAFF
DNA: TGCGCCAGCAGCTTGAAGGGGAACACTGAAGCTTTCTTT

V: TRBV7-9
D: NA
J: TRBJ1-6
size: NA
CDR3: CASSSAGGSPLHF
DNA: TGTGCCAGCAGCTCGGCAGGCGGTTCACCCCTCCACTTT

V: TRBV19
D: TRBD2
J: TRBJ2-7
size: NA
CDR3: CASSTREGYEQYF
DNA: TGTGCCAGTAGTACCCGGGAGGGCTACGAGCAGTACTTC

V: TRBV5-6
D: NA
J: TRBJ2-6
size: NA
CDR3: CASSPPGGSSGANVLTF
DNA: TGTGCCAGCAGCCCCCCCGGGGGCAGCTCTGGGGCCAACGTCCTGACTTTC

V: TRBV7-9
D: TRBD1
J: TRBJ2-3
size: NA
CDR3: CASSPLWTGSTDTQYF
DNA: TGTGCCAGCAGCCCCCTATGGACAGGGAGCACAGATACGCAGTATTTT

V: TRBV19
D: NA
J: TRBJ1-5
size: NA
CDR3: CASSIATQPQHF
DNA: TGTGCCAGTAGTATAGCCACTCAGCCCCAGCATTTT

V: TRBV30
D: NA
J: TRBJ2-2
size: NA
CDR3: CAWTLSGAGELFF
DNA: TGTGCCTGGACCCTATCGGGGGCGGGGGAGCTGTTTTTT

V: TRBV27
D: TRBD1
J: TRBJ2-5
size: NA
CDR3: CASSSNPGQGKEYF
DNA: TGTGCCAGCAGTTCCAACCCGGGACAGGGGAAAGAGTACTTC

V: TRBV5-4
D: NA
J: TRBJ2-7
size: NA
CDR3: CASSFDRFREQYF
DNA: TGTGCCAGCAGCTTTGACAGGTTTCGCGAGCAGTACTTC

V: TRBV9
D: NA
J: TRBJ1-2
size: NA
CDR3: CASSVEGVSNYGYTF
DNA: TGTGCCAGCAGCGTAGAAGGAGTCTCTAACTATGGCTACACCTTC

V: TRBV7-9
D: TRBD2
J: TRBJ2-3
size: once
CDR3: CASSLGTSLTDTQYF
DNA: TGTGCCAGCAGCCTCGGGACTAGCCTCACAGATACGCAGTATTTT

V: TRBV25-1
D: NA
J: TRBJ1-6
size: NA
CDR3: CASSESRGYNSPLHF
DNA: TGTGCCAGCAGTGAATCCAGGGGTTATAATTCACCCCTCCACTTT

V: TRBV5-6
D: NA
J: TRBJ1-2
size: NA
CDR3: CASSLDAAYGYTF
DNA: TGTGCCAGCAGCTTGGACGCAGCCTATGGCTACACCTTC

V: TRBV5-1
D: NA
J: TRBJ2-5
size: NA
CDR3: CASNRGWGETQYF
DNA: TGCGCCAGCAACCGGGGGTGGGGAGAGACCCAGTACTTC

V: TRBV29-1
D: NA
J: TRBJ1-2
size: few
CDR3: CSVAGGDGYTF
DNA: TGCAGCGTTGCCGGGGGCGATGGCTACACCTTC

V: TRBV29-1
D: TRBD1
J: TRBJ2-1
size: NA
CDR3: CSLRDRGWNEQFF
DNA: TGCAGCCTCCGGGACAGGGGTTGGAATGAGCAGTTCTTC

V: TRBV9
D: NA
J: TRBJ2-3
size: once
CDR3: CASSVRPIPPDTQYF
DNA: TGTGCCAGCAGCGTAAGACCTATCCCCCCAGATACGCAGTATTTT

V: TRBV30
D: TRBD1
J: TRBJ2-1
size: NA
CDR3: CAWSVLGQGEQFF
DNA: TGTGCCTGGAGTGTACTTGGACAGGGGGAGCAGTTCTTC

V: TRBV30
D: NA
J: TRBJ2-7
size: NA
CDR3: CAWSVGGPSSYEQYF
DNA: TGTGCCTGGAGTGTAGGGGGACCTAGCTCCTACGAGCAGTACTTC

V: TRBV6-5
D: NA
J: TRBJ1-1
size: NA
CDR3: CASSSSGNYVRAFF
DNA: TGTGCCAGCAGCTCGTCCGGGAATTACGTACGAGCTTTCTTT

V: TRBV27
D: NA
J: TRBJ2-7
size: few
CDR3: CASAPVRGGYEQYF
DNA: TGTGCCAGCGCCCCGGTTCGGGGCGGCTACGAGCAGTACTTC

V: TRBV11-1
D: TRBD1
J: TRBJ1-4
size: NA
CDR3: CASSLSRQGKEKLFF
DNA: TGTGCCAGCAGCTTATCTCGACAGGGGAAGGAAAAACTGTTTTTT

V: TRBV5-1
D: NA
J: TRBJ1-2
size: NA
CDR3: CASSLGRAYGYTF
DNA: TGCGCCAGCAGCTTGGGCCGTGCCTATGGCTACACCTTT

V: TRBV30
D: TRBD1
J: TRBJ2-1
size: NA
CDR3: CAWLGQEGFGQFF
DNA: TGTGCCTGGTTGGGACAGGAGGGTTTCGGGCAGTTCTTC

V: TRBV29-1
D: NA
J: TRBJ1-5
size: few
CDR3: CSVGWGSNQPQHF
DNA: TGCAGCGTTGGCTGGGGGAGCAATCAGCCCCAGCATTTT

V: TRBV2
D: TRBD1
J: TRBJ2-7
size: NA
CDR3: CASNRDRVNEQYF
DNA: TGTGCCAGCAACCGGGACAGGGTGAACGAGCAGTACTTC

V: TRBV25-1
D: TRBD1
J: TRBJ2-7
size: few
CDR3: CASRPRQGTYEQYF
DNA: TGTGCCAGCAGGCCGAGACAGGGAACCTACGAGCAGTACTTC

V: TRBV5-8
D: NA
J: TRBJ2-7
size: few
CDR3: CASSREGQVPYEQYF
DNA: TGTGCCAGCAGTCGGGAGGGACAGGTTCCCTACGAGCAGTACTTC

V: TRBV18
D: NA
J: TRBJ2-5
size: few
CDR3: CASSPGLKETQYF
DNA: TGTGCCAGCTCACCCGGACTTAAAGAGACCCAGTACTTC

V: TRBV2
D: NA
J: TRBJ1-1
size: NA
CDR3: CASSLENTEAFF
DNA: TGTGCCAGCAGCCTCGAGAACACTGAAGCTTTCTTT

V: TRBV7-2
D: NA
J: TRBJ2-7
size: NA
CDR3: CASSLAEAYEQYF
DNA: TGTGCCAGCAGCTTAGCCGAGGCTTACGAGCAGTACTTC

V: TRBV27
D: NA
J: TRBJ1-6
size: NA
CDR3: CASRRTEPSSYNSPLHF
DNA: TGTGCCAGCAGAAGGACGGAACCTAGCTCCTATAATTCACCCCTCCACTTT

V: TRBV6-5
D: TRBD2
J: TRBJ2-7
size: NA
CDR3: CASSTGGYEQYF
DNA: TGTGCCAGCTCAACGGGGGGATACGAGCAGTACTTC

V: TRBV7-3
D: TRBD1
J: TRBJ2-5
size: NA
CDR3: CASSAGTGGTQYF
DNA: TGTGCCAGCAGCGCCGGGACAGGGGGGACCCAGTACTTC

V: TRBV9
D: NA
J: TRBJ2-3
size: NA
CDR3: CASSAMDNHPSTDTQYF
DNA: TGTGCCAGCAGCGCCATGGACAACCATCCTAGCACAGATACGCAGTATTTT

V: TRBV30
D: NA
J: TRBJ1-2
size: once
CDR3: CAWSPDSPLGYTF
DNA: TGTGCCTGGAGCCCAGACAGTCCCCTTGGCTACACCTTC

V: TRBV2
D: NA
J: TRBJ2-4
size: NA
CDR3: CASTGQAKNIQYF
DNA: TGTGCCAGTACAGGACAAGCCAAAAACATTCAGTACTTC

V: TRBV29-1
D: NA
J: TRBJ2-5
size: few
CDR3: CSVGTPRETQYF
DNA: TGCAGCGTTGGCACCCCGAGAGAGACCCAGTACTTC

V: TRBV19
D: NA
J: TRBJ1-1
size: NA
CDR3: CASSIVHMNTEAFF
DNA: TGTGCCAGTAGTATAGTCCACATGAACACTGAAGCTTTCTTT

V: TRBV25-1
D: NA
J: TRBJ1-1
size: NA
CDR3: CASSDQGRGAEAFF
DNA: TGTGCCAGCAGTGATCAGGGACGGGGTGCTGAAGCTTTCTTT

V: TRBV25-1
D: NA
J: TRBJ2-1
size: NA
CDR3: CASRNEQFF
DNA: TGTGCCAGCAGAAATGAGCAGTTCTTC

V: TRBV11-2
D: NA
J: TRBJ1-1
size: NA
CDR3: CASNHLRGSHTEAFF
DNA: TGTGCCAGCAACCACCTAAGGGGGTCCCACACTGAAGCTTTCTTT

V: TRBV5-1
D: NA
J: TRBJ1-1
size: NA
CDR3: CASSLNTEAFF
DNA: TGCGCCAGCAGCTTGAACACTGAAGCTTTCTTT

V: TRBV18
D: TRBD1
J: TRBJ1-6
size: NA
CDR3: CASSPLLPGQGHSPLHF
DNA: TGTGCCAGCTCACCACTACTACCGGGACAGGGACATTCACCCCTCCACTTT

V: TRBV5-4
D: TRBD1
J: TRBJ2-5
size: NA
CDR3: CASSSGQGRETQYF
DNA: TGTGCCAGCAGCTCTGGACAGGGGAGGGAGACCCAGTACTTC

V: TRBV5-5
D: NA
J: TRBJ2-7
size: NA
CDR3: CASSLEPDSEQYF
DNA: TGTGCCAGCAGCTTGGAGCCGGATTCCGAGCAGTACTTC

V: TRBV7-9
D: NA
J: TRBJ2-3
size: NA
CDR3: CASSRGGTDTQYF
DNA: TGTGCCAGCAGCAGGGGAGGTACAGATACGCAGTATTTT

V: TRBV7-2
D: NA
J: TRBJ1-2
size: few
CDR3: CASSSSGDRGYTF
DNA: TGTGCCAGCAGCTCGAGCGGGGACCGTGGCTACACCTTC

V: TRBV30
D: NA
J: TRBJ1-6
size: once
CDR3: CAWRGQNSPLHF
DNA: TGTGCCTGGAGAGGGCAGAATTCACCCCTCCACTTT

V: TRBV7-2
D: NA
J: TRBJ2-7
size: NA
CDR3: CASSLATGSYEQYF
DNA: TGTGCCAGCAGCTTAGCTACGGGGTCATACGAGCAGTACTTC

V: TRBV30
D: NA
J: TRBJ1-2
size: once
CDR3: CAWSPQGTYGYTF
DNA: TGTGCCTGGAGTCCTCAGGGTACCTATGGCTACACCTTC

V: TRBV9
D: TRBD2
J: TRBJ2-5
size: NA
CDR3: CASSVAGVQETQYF
DNA: TGTGCCAGCAGCGTGGCGGGGGTCCAAGAGACCCAGTACTTC

V: TRBV19
D: NA
J: TRBJ1-1
size: few
CDR3: CASSFRQASEAFF
DNA: TGTGCCAGTAGTTTCCGACAGGCTTCTGAAGCTTTCTTT

V: TRBV5-6
D: NA
J: TRBJ1-2
size: NA
CDR3: CASSFRGVANYGYTF
DNA: TGTGCCAGCAGCTTCAGAGGGGTAGCTAACTATGGCTACACCTTC

V: TRBV2
D: NA
J: TRBJ2-4
size: few
CDR3: CASTQDRAKNIQYF
DNA: TGTGCCAGCACGCAAGACAGGGCCAAAAACATTCAGTACTTC